These T cell receptor beta chains were read from a single sample in a study of blood T cells in healthy people across ages. TCRdb independently ran MiXCR on the 5' RACE reads; one entry per CDR3 protein. In the table there are hundreds of thousands of distinct CDR3 sequences, roughly 21% of which are singletons. Sequences were obtained from blood. These receptors were collected from an older man in good health. The CDR3 runs from the conserved cysteine through the conserved F or W. Each record gives: J gene, V gene, D gene, clone size, CDR3 length, CDR3 DNA, CDR3 protein. A D gene is named only where the DNA matches it firmly. Rows may omit the clone size; those that give it use once, few, many or a size class.

TRBJ1-2 | TRBV6-5 | NA | NA | 13 | TGTGCCAGCAGGCCAACAGGGTTGCAAGGCTACACCTTC | CASRPTGLQGYTF
TRBJ1-6 | TRBV5-5 | NA | NA | 15 | TGTGCCAGCACCTGGGACACAACCATAAATTCACCCCTCCACTTT | CASTWDTTINSPLHF
TRBJ2-7 | TRBV2 | TRBD2 | few | 13 | TGTGCCAGCAAATGGGAGGGATGGGACGAGCAGTACTTC | CASKWEGWDEQYF
TRBJ2-5 | TRBV7-8 | NA | NA | 14 | TGTGCCAGCAGCTTAGTTCTAGCTGGTGAGACCCAGTACTTC | CASSLVLAGETQYF
TRBJ2-7 | TRBV28 | NA | NA | 12 | TGTGCCGTCACCGGGTCCTCCTACGAGCAGTACTTC | CAVTGSSYEQYF
TRBJ2-5 | TRBV29-1 | TRBD2 | many | 14 | TGCAGCGTTCGAAGCGGGAGGGTTCAGGAGACCCAGTACTTC | CSVRSGRVQETQYF
TRBJ2-5 | TRBV3-1 | TRBD2 | few | 15 | TGTGCCAGCAGCCAAGCGGGGACTAGACAAGAGACCCAGTACTTC | CASSQAGTRQETQYF
TRBJ2-1 | TRBV5-1 | TRBD1 | NA | 15 | TGCGCCAGCAGCCGGGGGGACAGGGTCAAGAATGAGCAGTTCTTC | CASSRGDRVKNEQFF
TRBJ1-5 | TRBV12-3/TRBV12-4 | TRBD1 | few | 16 | TGTGCCAGCAGTTTAGGGGCAGGGGGCGTCAATCAGCCCCAGCATTTT | CASSLGAGGVNQPQHF
TRBJ1-6 | TRBV27 | NA | NA | 15 | TGTGCCAGCAGTTTATATCCGGGGGCCAATTCACCCCTCCACTTT | CASSLYPGANSPLHF
TRBJ2-1 | TRBV10-3 | TRBD2 | NA | 16 | TGTGCCATCAGTGCATTAGCGGGAGGGACCTACAATGAGCAGTTCTTC | CAISALAGGTYNEQFF
TRBJ2-7 | TRBV3-1 | TRBD1 | few | 16 | TGTGCCAGCAGCCAAGATCTCCGGACAGGGAAGAACGAGCAGTACTTC | CASSQDLRTGKNEQYF
TRBJ2-1 | TRBV12-3/TRBV12-4 | TRBD2 | NA | 16 | TGTGCCAGCAGTCCCCCAGGGACTAGGGGGTACAATGAGCAGTTCTTC | CASSPPGTRGYNEQFF
TRBJ2-3 | TRBV20-1 | NA | NA | 14 | TGCAGTGTCCTGAGCAGGAAAGGGGAAGATACGCAGTATTTT | CSVLSRKGEDTQYF
TRBJ2-1 | TRBV6-5 | NA | NA | 16 | TGTGCCAGCAGTTCTGCTAGCGCCAGCTCCTACAATGAGCAGTTCTTC | CASSSASASSYNEQFF
TRBJ2-1 | TRBV3-1 | NA | many | 16 | TGTGCCAGCAGCCAAGGCCACCTCCGCGCCTACAATGAGCAGTTCTTC | CASSQGHLRAYNEQFF
TRBJ2-5 | TRBV4-2 | NA | many | 15 | TGTGCCAGCAGCCAAGAAAACAGGGCGAGGGAGACCCAGTACTTC | CASSQENRARETQYF
TRBJ2-7 | TRBV7-2 | TRBD2 | few | 15 | TGTGCCAGCAGCCGAACTAGCGGGCAGTCCTACGAGCAGTACTTC | CASSRTSGQSYEQYF
TRBJ2-6 | TRBV29-1 | NA | NA | 16 | TGCAGCGTCGAGGGCAGCCATCCGGATGGGGCCAACGTCCTGACTTTC | CSVEGSHPDGANVLTF
TRBJ2-4 | TRBV4-3 | NA | many | 16 | TGCGCCAGCAGCCAAGATTGGGGAGTAGCCAAAAACATTCAGTACTTC | CASSQDWGVAKNIQYF
TRBJ2-1 | TRBV9 | NA | few | 12 | TGTGCCAGCAGCGAGACCCTGGGGGAGCAGTTCTTC | CASSETLGEQFF
TRBJ2-2 | TRBV12-3/TRBV12-4 | NA | NA | 14 | TGTGCCAGCAGTTTCGGAGATGGCACCGGGGAGCTGTTTTTT | CASSFGDGTGELFF
TRBJ2-2 | TRBV12-3/TRBV12-4 | NA | few | 15 | TGTGCCAGCAGTCACGAGACAGGGAACACCGGGGAGCTGTTTTTT | CASSHETGNTGELFF
TRBJ1-6 | TRBV6-4 | NA | few | 16 | TGTGCCAGCAACCCTAAGTTGGGAAGCCGGGTTTCACCCCTCCACTTT | CASNPKLGSRVSPLHF
TRBJ2-7 | TRBV6-6 | TRBD1 | NA | 15 | TGTGCCAGCAGCCACCGGGACAGGGGAGCCTACGAGCAGTACTTC | CASSHRDRGAYEQYF
TRBJ2-1 | TRBV7-3 | TRBD2 | NA | 17 | TGTGCCAGCAGCTTAAGGACTAGCGGGAGTGTAGGGGATGAGCAGTTCTTC | CASSLRTSGSVGDEQFF
TRBJ2-6 | TRBV7-3 | TRBD1 | few | 16 | TGTGCCAGCAGCTTAACCGGGACAGCTGGGGCCAACGTCCTGACTTTC | CASSLTGTAGANVLTF
TRBJ2-7 | TRBV7-2 | NA | many | 17 | TGTGCCAGCAGCCCTATTTCTTTTGGGACTGGAAACTACGAGCAGTACTTC | CASSPISFGTGNYEQYF
TRBJ2-1 | TRBV18 | NA | many | 13 | TGTGCCAGCTCACCGGACAGTAACAATGAGCAGTTCTTC | CASSPDSNNEQFF
TRBJ2-4 | TRBV28 | TRBD2 | NA | 15 | TGTGCCAGCAGTCCCGCTAGCGGGACCCAAAACATTCAGTACTTC | CASSPASGTQNIQYF
TRBJ2-5 | TRBV20-1 | TRBD1 | NA | 14 | TGCAGTGCTTCGGACAGGGGGGAACAAGAGACCCAGTACTTC | CSASDRGEQETQYF
TRBJ1-1 | TRBV4-1 | NA | once | 15 | TGCGCCAGCAGCCTAAGGACACTCATGAACACTGAAGCTTTCTTT | CASSLRTLMNTEAFF
TRBJ2-7 | TRBV15 | NA | NA | 12 | TGTGCCACCAGCAAAGCGTCCTACGAGCAGTACTTC | CATSKASYEQYF
TRBJ2-1 | TRBV5-1 | TRBD2 | NA | 18 | TGCGCCAGCAGCTTGGCCATTAGCGGGGGAAGCTCCTACAATGAGCAGTTCTTC | CASSLAISGGSSYNEQFF
TRBJ2-7 | TRBV5-6 | NA | once | 15 | TGTGCCAGCAGTTGGGGCGGGACATCATCCTACGAGCAGTACTTC | CASSWGGTSSYEQYF
TRBJ1-5 | TRBV6-1 | NA | few | 15 | TGTGCCAGCGCGGGCGGGGGGAAGGGCAATCAGCCCCAGCATTTT | CASAGGGKGNQPQHF
TRBJ1-2 | TRBV11-2 | NA | NA | 15 | TGTGCCAGCAGCTTGACCCCCGTGGCTTACTATGGCTACACCTTC | CASSLTPVAYYGYTF
TRBJ2-5 | TRBV12-3/TRBV12-4 | NA | few | 12 | TGTGCCAGCAGTGCAGCTCTCGAGACCCAGTACTTC | CASSAALETQYF
TRBJ2-7 | TRBV20-1 | NA | few | 13 | TGCAGTGCTAAAACAGGGAACAAAAACGAGCAGTACTTC | CSAKTGNKNEQYF
TRBJ2-7 | TRBV5-6 | NA | NA | 14 | TGTGCCAGCGCCTTAGGGCAAACAACCTACGAGCAGTACTTC | CASALGQTTYEQYF
TRBJ2-5 | TRBV5-1 | TRBD1 | NA | 16 | TGCGCCAGCAGCTTGGTCCGACAGGGCAACCAAGAGACCCAGTACTTC | CASSLVRQGNQETQYF
TRBJ2-1 | TRBV4-1 | TRBD2 | many | 14 | TGCGCCAGCAGGACTAGCGGGATGAGTAATGAGCAGTTCTTC | CASRTSGMSNEQFF
TRBJ2-7 | TRBV3-1 | NA | few | 13 | TGTGCCAGCAGCCCGACCAGTGGCTACGAGCAGTACTTC | CASSPTSGYEQYF
TRBJ2-1 | TRBV27 | NA | once | 17 | TGTGCCAGCAGTTTATCGGGCGGGTTTAGCTCCTACAATGAGCAGTTCTTC | CASSLSGGFSSYNEQFF
TRBJ2-5 | TRBV6-5 | TRBD1 | NA | 18 | TGTGCCAGCAGTTACTCTCCAAATGACAGGGGCTTGAGGGGGACCCAGTACTTC | CASSYSPNDRGLRGTQYF
TRBJ2-5 | TRBV5-1 | NA | NA | 16 | TGCGCCAGCAGCCCAACAGGGTTATTGGAACAAGAGACCCAGTACTTC | CASSPTGLLEQETQYF
TRBJ2-1 | TRBV12-3/TRBV12-4 | TRBD2 | few | 15 | TGTGCCAGCAGTTTTCGGGAGGGCCGCTACAATGAGCAGTTCTTC | CASSFREGRYNEQFF
TRBJ2-7 | TRBV9 | TRBD2 | few | 15 | TGTGCCAGCAGCCGGACTAGCGGGACCTTTGGAGAGCAGTACTTC | CASSRTSGTFGEQYF
TRBJ1-4 | TRBV29-1 | TRBD1 | NA | 14 | TGCAGCGTTCGTCGGACCGCACAGGGGGAACGACTGTTTTTT | CSVRRTAQGERLFF
TRBJ2-7 | TRBV30 | NA | few | 11 | TGTGCCTGGAAGGGGGGCAGGGAGCAGTACTTC | CAWKGGREQYF
TRBJ2-7 | TRBV24-1 | TRBD2 | few | 13 | TGTGCCACCTGGGGACTAGCGGGAAACGAGCAGTACTTC | CATWGLAGNEQYF